Listed below are T cell receptor beta chains from one sample, sequenced in a study of immune evolution from preneoplasia to lung adenocarcinoma. Only in-frame clones appear in the TCRdb table, and some are missing; sequencing was by immunoSEQ multiplex PCR. The sample gives 7,000 to 9,000 clones, 79% of which show up once; roughly a sixth is in the top ten. The sample taken for sequencing was FFPE adjacent normal lung tissue. The origin of the receptors is a person between 65 and 80 years old with lung adenocarcinoma. Both conserved end residues are part of each CDR3. Fields, in order: D gene, J gene, clone size, V gene, CDR3 DNA, CDR3 protein. The D gene is left open where the match is weak. Not all rows give a size; the values are once, few, many and, for expanded clones, a class.

NA	TRBJ2-7	NA	TRBV6-5	TGTGCCAGCGAAGGGGCAGGACACGAGCAGTACTTC	CASEGAGHEQYF
NA	TRBJ2-5	NA	TRBV28	TGTGCCAGCAGTCTCCCTCGGGACACCCAAGAGACCCAGTACTTC	CASSLPRDTQETQYF
NA	TRBJ1-1	NA	TRBV12-2	TGTGCAAGTCGCCTCCCTCGAGAGGAGAAGCGGGGGAACACTGAAGCTTTCTTT	CASRLPREEKRGNTEAFF
NA	TRBJ2-1	NA	TRBV27	TGTGCCAGCAGGACCGGGAATGAGCAGTTCTTC	CASRTGNEQFF
NA	TRBJ2-3	once	TRBV5-4	TGTGCCAGCAGCTCTAAGGACATAACCACAGATACGCAGTATTTT	CASSSKDITTDTQYF
TRBD1	TRBJ1-5	NA	TRBV27	TGTGCCAGCAGCCCTATCTCAGGGGGTCAGCCCCAGCATTTT	CASSPISGGQPQHF
NA	TRBJ2-5	NA	TRBV4-2	TGTGCCAGCAGCCCCGGGACTGGGATCCCCTTACAAGAGACCCAGTACTTC	CASSPGTGIPLQETQYF
TRBD1	TRBJ1-6	NA	TRBV4-1	TGCGCCAGCAGCCAGCCCACGAGACAGGGAGGCTCACCCCTCCACTTT	CASSQPTRQGGSPLHF
NA	TRBJ1-1	NA	TRBV5-6	TGTGCCAGCAGCCCTCGTAGGGCAGGTCAGGTGAACACTGAAGCTTTCTTT	CASSPRRAGQVNTEAFF
NA	TRBJ1-5	NA	TRBV5-8	TGTGCCAGCAGCTTCTTGGACGGACACAATCAGCCCCAGCATTTT	CASSFLDGHNQPQHF
TRBD1	TRBJ1-1	few	TRBV7-9	TGTGCCAGCAGCTTGGCAGGGGGTCCCACTGAAGCTTTCTTT	CASSLAGGPTEAFF
NA	TRBJ2-7	NA	TRBV28	TGTGCCAGCAGTTTAGGGACCTTCTCCTACGAGCAGTACTTC	CASSLGTFSYEQYF
NA	TRBJ1-1	NA	TRBV2	TGTGCCAGCACACTAACAGGGTACTCTGACACTGAAGCTTTCTTT	CASTLTGYSDTEAFF
TRBD1	TRBJ2-5	NA	TRBV7-9	TGTGCCAGCACCCCGGGGACAGGGGGTATGGAGACCCAGTACTTC	CASTPGTGGMETQYF
TRBD2	TRBJ2-7	NA	TRBV6-1	TGTGCCAGCAGACCTAGCGGGGGGAAAATTTACGAGCAGTACTTC	CASRPSGGKIYEQYF
TRBD1	TRBJ2-7	NA	TRBV19	TGTGCCAGTAGTACGCTAGACGGGACAGGAAGCGAGCAGTACTTC	CASSTLDGTGSEQYF
TRBD1	TRBJ1-6	NA	TRBV19	TGTGCCAGTAGCAAAACAGGGGGCGCGTCTCGTCCACCCCTCCACTTT	CASSKTGGASRPPLHF
NA	TRBJ1-2	NA	TRBV5-6	TGTGCCAGCAGCTTGGTAGACGCAGTTGGCTACACCTTC	CASSLVDAVGYTF
NA	TRBJ2-2	NA	TRBV28	TGTGCCAGCAACTCTCGATTTGGGGGTATCACCGGGGAGCTGTTTTTT	CASNSRFGGITGELFF
TRBD1	TRBJ2-7	NA	TRBV14	TGTGCCAGCAGCCCCGGGACAGGGGGGACCTACGAGCAGTACTTC	CASSPGTGGTYEQYF
NA	TRBJ1-3	NA	TRBV7-8	TGTGCCAGCAGCCGGGGCGATCTCGGTGGAAACACCATATATTTT	CASSRGDLGGNTIYF
NA	TRBJ2-5	NA	TRBV7-3	TGTGCCAGCAGCAGGTTGGGCGGACAAGAGACCCAGTACTTC	CASSRLGGQETQYF
TRBD2	TRBJ2-5	NA	TRBV25-1	TGTGCCAGCAGTAGCCCTAGCGGGGGGGCAGAGACCCAGTACTTC	CASSSPSGGAETQYF
TRBD1	TRBJ1-6	NA	TRBV30	TGTGCCTGGAGGCCCCGGGACAGGCCCTCACCCCTCCACTTT	CAWRPRDRPSPLHF
NA	TRBJ2-7	NA	TRBV6-5	TGTGCCAGCAGTTACTCGATCCCAGACCCCTACGAGCAGTACTTC	CASSYSIPDPYEQYF
NA	TRBJ2-1	NA	TRBV4-1	TGCGCCAGCAGCCAAGATCGAAGTGGGGACTACAATGAGCAGTTCTTC	CASSQDRSGDYNEQFF
TRBD2	TRBJ2-3	NA	TRBV4-1	TGCGCCAGCAGCTCTCCGGGACTAGGAGGGGATACGCAGTATTTT	CASSSPGLGGDTQYF
NA	TRBJ1-1	NA	TRBV6-1	TGTGCCAGCAGAGGTCCTTTGGGGACTGAAGCTTTCTTT	CASRGPLGTEAFF
TRBD1	TRBJ2-1	NA	TRBV10-3	TGTGCCATCAGCGGACAGGGGTTTTTCGGAGTTTACAATGAGCAGTTCTTC	CAISGQGFFGVYNEQFF